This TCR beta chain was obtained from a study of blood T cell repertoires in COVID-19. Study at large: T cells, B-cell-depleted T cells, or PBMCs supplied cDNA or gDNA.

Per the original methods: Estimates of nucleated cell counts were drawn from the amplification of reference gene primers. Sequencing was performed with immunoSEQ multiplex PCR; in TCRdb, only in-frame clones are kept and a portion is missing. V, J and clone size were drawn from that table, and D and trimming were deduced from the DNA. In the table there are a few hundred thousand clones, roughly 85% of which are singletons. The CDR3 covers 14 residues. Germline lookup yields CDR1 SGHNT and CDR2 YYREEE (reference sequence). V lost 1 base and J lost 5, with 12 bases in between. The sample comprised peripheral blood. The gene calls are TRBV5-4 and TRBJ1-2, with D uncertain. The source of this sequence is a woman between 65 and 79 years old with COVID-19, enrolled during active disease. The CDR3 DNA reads TGTGCCAGCAGCTTGCAACGGAGCGGGTATGGCTACACCTTC. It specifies CASSLQRSGYGYTF.